These T cell receptor beta chains were read from a single sample in a study of blood T cell repertoires in COVID-19. Profiled with immunoSEQ multiplex PCR; TCRdb holds only in-frame clones, not every one. This sample yields roughly 180,000 clones, of which roughly 88% are seen a single time; roughly 1.3% belongs to the top ten. The specimen was peripheral blood. Receptors originate from a man aged 55 to 70 who had recovered from COVID-19. Each CDR3 is given with its conserved first and last residue. D genes are given only for firm matches. Clone size is stated in some rows and not others, as once, few, many or a class when expanded.

CDR3nt	CDR3aa	v_gene	j_gene	abundance	d_gene
TGTGCCAGCAGCTTGGGGACAGGGTGGAATCAGCCCCAGCATTTT	CASSLGTGWNQPQHF	TRBV27	TRBJ1-5	.	TRBD1
TGTGCCAGCAGTTCAACAGGACAGGGTTGGTCACCCCTCCACTTT	CASSSTGQGWSPLHF	TRBV6-5	TRBJ1-6	.	TRBD1
TGTGCCAGCAGCGTGGGCACTAACTATGGCTACACCTTC	CASSVGTNYGYTF	TRBV9	TRBJ1-2	.	.
TGTGCCAGCAGCTTAGGAGGTGTCACTGAAGCTTTCTTT	CASSLGGVTEAFF	TRBV7-9	TRBJ1-1	.	.
TGTGCCAGCCACGGGACAGTCAGAGGCAATGAGCAGTTCTTC	CASHGTVRGNEQFF	TRBV18	TRBJ2-1	.	TRBD1
TGTGCCAGCAGCCCTGACAGTTACACCTCCTACGAGCAGTACTTC	CASSPDSYTSYEQYF	TRBV7-9	TRBJ2-7	few	.
TGTGCCAGCAGTTCCCTGGACAGGCAGAACACTGAAGCTTTCTTT	CASSSLDRQNTEAFF	TRBV6-5	TRBJ1-1	.	TRBD1
TGTGCCAGCAGTTACCCCGGGGGGAGGGCTTTCTTT	CASSYPGGRAFF	TRBV6-5	TRBJ1-1	.	.
TGTGCCAGCAGCACCACCCCGGGACAGAGCACTGAAGCTTTCTTT	CASSTTPGQSTEAFF	TRBV5-5	TRBJ1-1	.	TRBD1
TGTGCCAGTAGTATAGAACCAGCGGGGGGCGCAGATACGCAGTATTTT	CASSIEPAGGADTQYF	TRBV19	TRBJ2-3	.	TRBD2
TGTGCCAGCAGTGAAGTTGGGCTGACCTTCAATCAGCCCCAGCATTTT	CASSEVGLTFNQPQHF	TRBV6-1	TRBJ1-5	.	.
TGTGCCATCAGTGAGTGGCTCGATGGCTACACCTTC	CAISEWLDGYTF	TRBV10-3	TRBJ1-2	.	.
TGTGCCAGCAGCCAAGGAGGTGCGTTAGGCTACACCTTC	CASSQGGALGYTF	TRBV3-1/TRBV3-2	TRBJ1-2	.	.
TGTGCCAGTAGTATAGTAGGCAGGGGCGAGCAGTACTTC	CASSIVGRGEQYF	TRBV19	TRBJ2-7	.	.
TGCGCCAGCAGCAAGGTAGCTAGCGCACTAACAGATACGCAGTATTTT	CASSKVASALTDTQYF	TRBV4-1	TRBJ2-3	.	.
TGTGCCAGCTCGTCCGGGACAGGGTTTTCATCTAGTAAAGAGACCCAGTACTTC	CASSSGTGFSSSKETQYF	TRBV18	TRBJ2-5	.	TRBD1
TGTGCCATCAAAGAGGGGGGGAGCTCTGGAAACACCATATATTTT	CAIKEGGSSGNTIYF	TRBV10-3	TRBJ1-3	.	.
TGTGCCAGCAGTTATTCGGGACTGGAGGCCACTGAAGCTTTCTTT	CASSYSGLEATEAFF	TRBV6-5	TRBJ1-1	.	.
TGCAGCGTGACCAGGGTCACAGATACGCAGTATTTT	CSVTRVTDTQYF	TRBV29-1	TRBJ2-3	.	.
TGTGCCAGCAGTTCGGACAGGTCTAATGAAAAACTGTTTTTT	CASSSDRSNEKLFF	TRBV13	TRBJ1-4	.	TRBD1
TGTGCCAGCAGCCCCAAGGGGTTAGAAGCTTTCTTT	CASSPKGLEAFF	TRBV3-1/TRBV3-2	TRBJ1-1	.	.
TGTGCCAGCAGCCCCGACAGGGCTTCAACTAATGAAAAACTGTTTTTT	CASSPDRASTNEKLFF	TRBV11-2	TRBJ1-4	.	TRBD1
TGCGCCAGCAGCTTGGAGTGGACAGGACACAATGAGCAGTTCTTC	CASSLEWTGHNEQFF	TRBV5-1	TRBJ2-1	.	TRBD1
TGTGCCAGCAGCTTGGTACAGGACTATGGCTACACCTTC	CASSLVQDYGYTF	TRBV5-6	TRBJ1-2	once	.
TGTGCCTGGAGCAGTTCCCGCTATGGCTACACCTTC	CAWSSSRYGYTF	TRBV30	TRBJ1-2	.	.
TGTGCCAGCACCTTAAGCGGCCAAGAGACCCAGTACTTC	CASTLSGQETQYF	TRBV11-2	TRBJ2-5	.	.